Shown below are 15 T cell receptor beta chains from a single sample sequenced in a study of blood T cell repertoires in COVID-19. Assay: immunoSEQ multiplex PCR; the TCRdb copy retains only in-frame clones and omits some. The sample records roughly 320,000 clones, around nine tenths being singletons. Sequencing was done on a sample of peripheral blood. These receptors all stem from a woman between 25 and 40 years old with COVID-19, enrolled during active disease.

This chain uses TRBV9 with TRBJ2-1; 7 bases agree with TRBD2. Germline loops: CDR1 SGDLS, CDR2 YYNGEE. This CDR3 has 13 residues. The ends lost 2 bases at V and 9 bases at J; junction bases unmatched: 5. The CDR3 is CASSVGGFGEQFF. In DNA, the CDR3 is TGTGCCAGCAGCGTGGGAGGGTTCGGTGAGCAGTTCTTC. The entire variable domain, with the rest obtained from reference TRBV9 and TRBJ2-1, is as follows: DSGVTQTPKHLITATGQRVTLRCSPRSGDLSVYWYQQSLDQGLQFLIQYYNGEERAKGNILERFSAQQFPDLHSELNLSSLELGDSALYFCASSVGGFGEQFFGPGTRLTVL.

V usage is TRBV7-8 and J usage is TRBJ1-1, with D possibly matching TRBD1 (5 bases). CDR1 SGHVS and CDR2 FQNEAQ come from the germline V gene. CDR3 length equals 17 residues. V shed 0 bases and J shed 0 bases, with 14 bases lying between them. CDR3 in DNA: TGTGCCAGCAGCTTAGCCTCGACAGCGGGTATGAACACTGAAGCTTTCTTT. Its translation: CASSLASTAGMNTEAFF. Full variable domain (rest looked up from reference TRBV7-8 and TRBJ1-1): GAGVSQSPRYKVAKRGQDVALRCDPISGHVSLFWYQQALGQGPEFLTYFQNEAQLDKSGLPSDRFFAERPEGSVSTLKIQRTQQEDSAVYLCASSLASTAGMNTEAFFGQGTRLTVV.

The chain uses TRBV7-2 and TRBJ2-4, with 10 bases identical to TRBD1. Germline CDR1 SGHTA, CDR2 FQGNSA. The V and J ends lost 5 bases and 3 bases, in that order; junction bases with no gene match: 7. The CDR3 is made up of 16 amino acids. The CDR3 region has the DNA TGTGCCAGCAGCCCCGGGACAGGGGTGGGCAAAAACATTCAGTACTTC. Its protein product is CASSPGTGVGKNIQYF.

J is TRBJ1-4 and V is TRBV5-1; 7 nucleotides match TRBD1. This CDR3 is 16 amino acids long. The germline CDR1 and CDR2 sequences are SGHRS and YFSETQ. V trimming: 3 bases; J trimming: 8 bases; junction bases outside the gene matches: 13. The CDR3 loop reads CASSSPSGTVGEKLFF. The CDR3 DNA is TGCGCCAGCAGCTCCCCCTCCGGGACAGTGGGCGAAAAACTGTTTTTT.

The V and J genes are TRBV6-5 and TRBJ2-1; 9 nucleotides line up with TRBD2. J gave up 5 bases and V 6 bases, and 2 bases lay outside the gene matches. This CDR3 comprises 13 residues. Germline CDR1 is MNHEY and CDR2 is SVGAGI. CDR3 in amino acids: CASRRLADNEQFF. DNA for the CDR3: TGTGCCAGCAGGCGACTAGCGGACAATGAGCAGTTCTTC.

The rearrangement links TRBV11-3 to TRBJ1-1; D is undetermined. V shed 5 bases and J shed 4 bases, with 8 bases lying between them. This CDR3 comprises 12 residues. In germline, CDR1 is SGHNT, CDR2 YENEEA. Here the CDR3 reads CASSREGTEAFF. CDR3 sequence (DNA): TGTGCCAGCAGCCGGGAGGGCACTGAAGCTTTCTTT. The entire variable domain, with the rest obtained from reference TRBV11-3 and TRBJ1-1, is as follows: EAGVVQSPRYKIIEKKQPVAFWCNPISGHNTLYWYLQNLGQGPELLIRYENEEAVDDSQLPKDRFSAERLKGVDSTLKIQPAELGDSAVYLCASSREGTEAFFGQGTRLTVV.

V is TRBV19 and J is TRBJ1-1; 7 positions agree with TRBD1. This CDR3 is built from 15 residues. Germline V gene data show CDR1 as LNHDA and CDR2 as SQIVND (reference sequence). Trimming removed 2 bases from V and 3 bases from J; junction bases left unmatched: 6. The CDR3 spells CASSIRGPVDTEAFF. The CDR3 bases are TGTGCCAGTAGTATAAGGGGGCCGGTTGACACTGAAGCTTTCTTT.

The chain joins TRBV5-8 to TRBJ1-2, with 11 positions matching TRBD1. The junction had 8 bases not matched to a gene; V was cut back by 4 bases and J by 6 bases. Germline V CDR1 and CDR2: SGHTS, YDEGEE. This CDR3 region has 15 residues. This CDR3 reads CASSRDRGFADGYTF. DNA of the CDR3: TGTGCCAGCAGCCGGGACAGGGGGTTCGCCGATGGCTACACCTTC.

The chain carries TRBV25-1 and TRBJ1-6; 7 nucleotides match TRBD1. Losses at the gene ends were 4 bases for V and 3 bases for J; bases not matched to a gene: 0. The CDR3 has 14 residues. Germline CDR1 is MGHDK and CDR2 is SYGVNS. CDR3 DNA sequence: TGTGCCAGCAGTGGGACAGGCTATAATTCACCCCTCCACTTT. Amino acid sequence: CASSGTGYNSPLHF.

The rearrangement joins TRBV28 to TRBJ1-3; D possibly corresponds to TRBD1 (6 bases). The CDR3 contains 15 residues. V dropped 6 bases and J dropped 0 bases, with 12 bases sitting between them. Germline V gene sequence: CDR1 MDHEN, CDR2 SYDVKM. The CDR3 DNA reads TGTGCCAGCAGGTACGGCAGGGGCTCTGGAAACACCATATATTTT. Protein sequence: CASRYGRGSGNTIYF. The variable domain in full, completed from reference TRBV28 and TRBJ1-3, reads DVKVTQSSRYLVKRTGEKVFLECVQDMDHENMFWYRQDPGLGLRLIYFSYDVKMKEKGDIPEGYSVSREKKERFSLILESASTNQTSMYLCASRYGRGSGNTIYFGEGSWLTVV.

V is TRBV6-5 and J is TRBJ2-5, with 8 positions matching TRBD2. CDR3 length: 14 residues. With 5 bases clipped from V and 1 base from J, the junction kept 3 bases outside the gene matches. The germline V gene encodes CDR1 MNHEY and CDR2 SVGAGI. The CDR3 DNA reads as TGTGCCAGCAGTATGGCGGGGGGCCAAGAGACCCAGTACTTC. Translating it yields CASSMAGGQETQYF.

J is TRBJ1-2 and V is TRBV18, with D unresolved. CDR3 length: 17 residues. Trimming took off 0 bases at V and 1 base at J, with 15 bases between the two ends. Germline V gene lookup returns CDR1 KGHSH and CDR2 LQKENI. CDR3 sequence (DNA): TGTGCCAGCTCACCACCGGGGATTGCTGGGAGTAACTATGGCTACACCTTC. The encoded protein is CASSPPGIAGSNYGYTF.

This clone was counted a single time. The rearrangement joins TRBV7-9 to TRBJ1-1; possible D gene TRBD1, 5 bases. Germline assignment: CDR1 SEHNR and CDR2 FQNEAQ (reference sequence). The CDR3 sequence is 14 residues long. Trimming pared 5 bases from V and 4 bases from J, leaving 14 bases between. The chain's CDR3 is CASSLGGALTEAFF. The CDR3 DNA reads TGTGCCAGCAGCCTCGGCGGGGCCCTCACTGAAGCTTTCTTT.

V is TRBV12-2 and J is TRBJ2-3; TRBD1, the table's D call, was not compared with the DNA. TRBV12-2 is tagged as a pseudogene. This CDR3 contains 17 residues. The CDR3 region has the DNA TGTGCAAGTCGTCCGAACGCCAGGGGGCTTCGCACAGATACGCAGTATTTT. Translating gives CASRPNARGLRTDTQYF.

The V and J genes are TRBV4-2 and TRBJ2-2; 11 bases are a match to TRBD1. The CDR3 sequence is 19 residues long. J gave up 5 bases and V 4 bases, and 15 bases lay outside the gene matches. Per the germline V gene, CDR1 is LGHNA and CDR2 is YNFKEQ. The DNA for the CDR3 is TGTGCCAGCAGCCCCCGGGACAGGGGGTTAAGGTCCTCTACCGGGGAGCTGTTTTTT. Translating gives CASSPRDRGLRSSTGELFF.